A selection of T cell receptor beta chains follows, all from one sample in a study of molecular identifiers for immune sequencing clone quantification. MiXCR, run by TCRdb on the PCR reads, gives a single entry per CDR3 protein. The data contain under 600,000 distinct CDR3 sequences, 25% of them singletons. Input material: naive CD8+ T cells from blood, with Jurkat cell RNA spiked in. The receptors were sampled from a human donor in good health. Some libraries in this study had Jurkat cell RNA spiked in. CDR3s include the opening cysteine and the closing phenylalanine or tryptophan. A D gene is named only where the DNA matches it firmly. The size entry is marked missing in some rows and otherwise reads once, few, many or a size class.

J	V	size	D	CDR3	DNA
TRBJ2-1	TRBV7-9	many	-	CASSSTRHEQFF	TGTGCCAGCAGCTCCACGCGTCATGAGCAGTTCTTC
TRBJ2-2	TRBV12-3/TRBV12-4	-	-	CASSFFRGKGELFF	TGTGCCAGCAGTTTCTTCAGGGGAAAAGGGGAGCTGTTTTTT
TRBJ2-7	TRBV4-1	many	TRBD1	CASSQGTGSDEQYF	TGCGCCAGCAGCCAAGGGACAGGGTCGGACGAGCAGTACTTC
TRBJ2-7	TRBV29-1	few	-	CSVGVGTLNTYSYEQYF	TGCAGCGTTGGGGTGGGGACCCTAAACACCTACTCCTACGAGCAGTACTTC
TRBJ1-5	TRBV30	few	-	CAWSVDRNQPQHF	TGTGCCTGGAGTGTAGACAGGAATCAGCCCCAGCATTTT
TRBJ2-7	TRBV20-1	-	-	CSVGLSPYEQYF	TGCAGTGTAGGATTGTCCCCCTACGAGCAGTACTTC
TRBJ1-1	TRBV19	few	-	CASSIYPTPRNTEAFF	TGTGCCAGTAGTATATACCCGACACCACGGAACACTGAAGCTTTCTTT
TRBJ2-5	TRBV19	-	TRBD1	CASSMWRTGMEETQYF	TGTGCCAGTAGTATGTGGCGGACAGGAATGGAAGAGACCCAGTACTTC
TRBJ2-3	TRBV24-1	-	-	CATSDFGQYTDTQYF	TGTGCCACCAGTGATTTCGGGCAGTACACAGATACGCAGTATTTT
TRBJ2-7	TRBV24-1	-	TRBD1	CATSPGTGPYEQYF	TGTGCCACCAGTCCTGGGACAGGGCCCTACGAGCAGTACTTC
TRBJ1-2	TRBV20-1	few	-	CSARRRDNYGYTF	TGCAGTGCTAGGAGGCGGGATAACTATGGCTACACCTTC
TRBJ2-3	TRBV19	-	TRBD2	CASLGTSQPAPQYF	TGTGCCAGTCTCGGGACTAGCCAACCTGCTCCGCAGTATTTT
TRBJ1-5	TRBV19	many	TRBD1	CASKPTGGSNQPQHF	TGTGCCAGTAAACCTACAGGGGGGAGCAATCAGCCCCAGCATTTT
TRBJ2-3	TRBV12-3/TRBV12-4	many	-	CASSPPYDTQYF	TGTGCCAGCAGTCCACCATATGATACGCAGTATTTT
TRBJ2-1	TRBV11-2	-	-	CASRAPSYNEQFF	TGTGCCAGCAGGGCCCCCTCCTACAATGAGCAGTTCTTC
TRBJ1-5	TRBV21-1	many	-	CASYRTGGCQPQHF	TGTGCCAGCTACCGGACAGGGGGATGTCAGCCCCAGCATTTT
TRBJ2-5	TRBV14	few	-	CASSRERTQETQYF	TGTGCCAGCAGCCGTGAGCGGACCCAAGAGACCCAGTACTTC
TRBJ1-2	TRBV19	-	-	CASSIDSFFYGYTF	TGTGCCAGTAGTATTGACAGCTTTTTCTATGGCTACACCTTC
TRBJ2-3	TRBV30	few	-	CAWSVIAGTDTQYF	TGTGCCTGGAGTGTAATAGCGGGCACAGATACGCAGTATTTT
TRBJ2-4	TRBV7-9	many	-	CASSLALSEAKNIQYF	TGTGCCAGCAGCTTAGCGCTGTCTGAGGCCAAAAACATTCAGTACTTC
TRBJ2-7	TRBV6-2/TRBV6-3	few	-	CASSLSLGIGEQYF	TGTGCCAGCAGCCTCTCCCTCGGAATTGGGGAGCAGTACTTC
TRBJ2-6	TRBV19	-	-	CASSNAFGSGANVLTF	TGTGCCAGTAGTAACGCCTTCGGCTCTGGGGCCAACGTCCTGACTTTC
TRBJ1-2	TRBV6-2/TRBV6-3	few	-	CASSPPSQLANYGYTF	TGTGCCAGCAGCCCACCCTCGCAGTTAGCTAACTATGGCTACACCTTC
TRBJ2-7	TRBV12-3/TRBV12-4	-	-	CASSGGYDGVLFYEQYF	TGTGCCAGCAGTGGGGGGTATGACGGGGTACTATTCTACGAGCAGTACTTC
TRBJ2-7	TRBV28	few	TRBD2	CASSSEPGLAGYEQYF	TGTGCCAGCAGTTCAGAACCGGGACTAGCGGGATACGAGCAGTACTTC
TRBJ2-3	TRBV6-6	many	-	CASRTMELTDTQYF	TGTGCCAGCAGGACAATGGAACTCACAGATACGCAGTATTTT
TRBJ1-1	TRBV27	-	TRBD1	CASSRIDRGLEAFF	TGTGCCAGCAGCAGAATCGACAGGGGCCTCGAGGCTTTCTTT
TRBJ2-7	TRBV19	-	-	CASSIAGPAFYEQYF	TGTGCCAGTAGTATAGCGGGACCTGCCTTCTATGAGCAGTACTTC
TRBJ2-5	TRBV20-1	-	-	CSARAALQETQYF	TGCAGTGCTAGGGCCGCACTCCAAGAGACCCAGTACTTC
TRBJ1-1	TRBV9	-	TRBD1	CGSSDRPAGGFRAFF	TGTGGCAGCAGCGACCGCCCGGCAGGGGGCTTTAGAGCTTTCTTT
TRBJ2-4	TRBV15	few	-	CATSSEVMINIQYF	TGTGCCACCAGCAGTGAGGTCATGATTAACATTCAGTACTTC